These 20 T cell receptor beta chains were all obtained from the same sample, sequenced in a study of blood T cell repertoires in COVID-19. Data came from immunoSEQ multiplex PCR; TCRdb stores just in-frame clones and leaves some out. The repertoire holds about 250,000 clones, with 70% to 90% as singletons. Sequencing used peripheral blood. These receptors were taken from a man aged 18 to 30 with active or convalescent COVID-19.

The chain employs TRBV18 and TRBJ1-2; TRBD1 matches 8 bases. This CDR3 region has 15 residues. After removal of 3 bases from V and 4 bases from J, the junction contained 7 bases not matched to a gene. Germline values: CDR1 KGHSH, CDR2 LQKENI. The CDR3 spells CASSPSGQARYGYTF. The CDR3 bases are TGTGCCAGCTCACCTTCGGGACAGGCGCGCTATGGCTACACCTTC.

V gene TRBV18 combines with J gene TRBJ2-7; 8 bases are a match to TRBD1. Germline CDR1 reads KGHSH; CDR2 reads LQKENI. The length of the CDR3 is 14 residues. The V and J ends lost 3 bases and 5 bases, in that order; junction bases with no gene match: 6. CDR3 coding DNA: TGTGCCAGCTCACCTGTAGGACAGGGTAACGAGCAGTACTTC. The encoded protein is CASSPVGQGNEQYF.

CDR3: CASSLAQQPSYEQYF. DNA of the CDR3: TGTGCCAGCAGCTTAGCACAGCAACCCTCCTACGAGCAGTACTTC. The chain combines TRBV7-2 with TRBJ2-7; D is undetermined. This CDR3 has 15 amino acids. Germline V gene sequence: CDR1 SGHTA, CDR2 FQGNSA. V was shortened by 0 bases and J by 0 bases, with 9 bases between the two germline ends.

CDR3 protein: CASSLGGWGLQETQYF. CDR3 DNA sequence: TGCGCCAGCAGCTTGGGTGGTTGGGGGCTTCAAGAGACCCAGTACTTC. The rearrangement joins TRBV5-1 to TRBJ2-5; TRBD1 might be the D (6 bases). V lost 0 bases and J 2 bases, leaving 14 bases between the germline ends. CDR3 length: 16 amino acids. CDR1 is SGHRS, CDR2 YFSETQ, per germline.

The chain combines TRBV5-6 with TRBJ1-1; D call uncertain. V was trimmed by 4 bases and J by 1 base, leaving 20 bases between them. CDR3 size: 17 residues. Germline V gene data show CDR1 as SGHDT and CDR2 as YYEEEE. The CDR3: CASSVDVVWRGNTEAFF. The CDR3 DNA reads TGTGCCAGCAGCGTGGACGTAGTGTGGCGGGGGAACACTGAAGCTTTCTTT.

V and J are TRBV12-3 or TRBV12-4 and TRBJ2-3, with D uncertain. The CDR3 extends over 13 amino acids. V lost 5 bases and J 5 bases, leaving 11 bases between the germline ends. CDR3 nucleotide sequence: TGTGCCAGCAGTCTAGTAGCCGGAGATACGCAGTATTTT. It yields the protein CASSLVAGDTQYF.

This chain connects TRBV27 to TRBJ1-1; D is possibly TRBD1 (5 bases). V lost 6 bases and J 6 bases, leaving 14 bases between the germline ends. Looked up from germline, CDR1 is MNHEY and CDR2 is SMNVEV (reference sequence). The CDR3 totals 13 residues. The CDR3 protein is CASRLQTAPEAFF. In nucleotides, the CDR3 is TGTGCCAGCAGGCTCCAGACAGCTCCTGAAGCTTTCTTT.

The CDR3 coding sequence is TGTGCCAGTATCCTGCCGGGGGGTAGGATTGATCAGCCCCAGCATTTT. Protein sequence: CASILPGGRIDQPQHF. This rearrangement joins TRBV19 to TRBJ1-5, with TRBD1 as a possible D gene (5 bases). This CDR3 comprises 16 residues. Trimming took 7 bases from V and 5 from J, leaving 21 bases between them. The germline gives CDR1 LNHDA, CDR2 SQIVND (reference sequence).

In the case of this clone: At one end the junction does not follow the germline gene, possibly because of a read error. V gene TRBV28 combines with J gene TRBJ2-7; D gene uncertain. The CDR3 is 13 amino acids. Germline V gene sequence: CDR1 MDHEN, CDR2 SYDVKM. Here the CDR3 DNA reads TGTGCCAGCAGTTTAGAACCCTCGATAAGCTTGCACTTC. Translating gives CASSLEPSISLHF.

The V and J genes are TRBV10-3 and TRBJ1-2, with D possibly TRBD1 on 5 matching bases. The germline V gene encodes CDR1 ENHRY and CDR2 SYGVKD. V was clipped by 4 bases and J by 2 bases, with 5 bases between them. The CDR3 extends over 12 amino acids. The CDR3 coding sequence is TGTGCCATCAGTGGACAGAACTATGGCTACACCTTC. It yields the protein CAISGQNYGYTF.

The chain links TRBV15 to TRBJ2-2; 11 bases agree with TRBD2. Germline CDR1 and CDR2: LNHNV and YYDKDF (reference sequence). V was pared by 1 base and J by 4 bases, with 5 bases of the junction left unmatched. The CDR3 sequence is 17 residues long. The CDR3 nucleotides read TGTGCCACCAGCAGAGCCGGACTAGCGGGTTTCACCGGGGAGCTGTTTTTT. It specifies CATSRAGLAGFTGELFF.

The chain recombines TRBV7-2 with TRBJ2-2; 10 positions agree with TRBD2. Germline V gives CDR1 SGHTA, CDR2 FQGNSA. The CDR3 contains 15 residues. V shed 3 bases and J 7 bases; nucleotides not matched to a gene: 5. This chain's CDR3 is CASSFTSGTVGELFF. The CDR3 DNA follows: TGTGCCAGCAGCTTCACTAGCGGGACCGTCGGGGAGCTGTTTTTT.

The chain carries TRBV4-3 and TRBJ1-2, with D tentatively TRBD1 (5 bases). The germline V gene encodes CDR1 LGHNA and CDR2 YSLEER. The germline V and J ends were trimmed by 2 bases and 0 bases, with 7 bases remaining between them. CDR3 length equals 14 residues. The CDR3 region is CASSQKTANYGYTF. The CDR3 DNA reads as TGCGCCAGCAGCCAAAAGACAGCTAACTATGGCTACACCTTC.

The genes are TRBV28 and TRBJ2-2, with 10 bases fitting TRBD2. The length of the CDR3 is 17 residues. V was pared by 1 base and J by 3 bases, with 5 bases of the junction left unmatched. CDR1 is MDHEN and CDR2 is SYDVKM in the germline V gene. CDR3 DNA: TGTGCCAGCAGTTTATCAGCGGGAGGGCCCCACACCGGGGAGCTGTTTTTT. Its protein is CASSLSAGGPHTGELFF. Looking up the rest from reference TRBV28 and TRBJ2-2 gives the full variable domain: DVKVTQSSRYLVKRTGEKVFLECVQDMDHENMFWYRQDPGLGLRLIYFSYDVKMKEKGDIPEGYSVSREKKERFSLILESASTNQTSMYLCASSLSAGGPHTGELFFGEGSRLTVL.

This chain's CDR3 is CASSVESDYEQYF. Here the CDR3 DNA reads TGTGCCAGCAGCGTAGAGAGCGACTACGAGCAGTACTTC. The V and J genes are TRBV9 and TRBJ2-7, with D unclear. This CDR3 is built from 13 residues. The V end was cut by 0 bases, the J end by 3 bases, with 7 bases between. CDR1 is SGDLS and CDR2 is YYNGEE in the germline V gene. The variable domain in full, completed from reference TRBV9 and TRBJ2-7, reads DSGVTQTPKHLITATGQRVTLRCSPRSGDLSVYWYQQSLDQGLQFLIQYYNGEERAKGNILERFSAQQFPDLHSELNLSSLELGDSALYFCASSVESDYEQYFGPGTRLTVT.

The CDR3 reads CASSPPRVTEAFF. Written as DNA, the CDR3 is TGTGCCAGCAGTCCCCCGCGCGTCACTGAAGCTTTCTTT. This chain connects TRBV27 to TRBJ1-1, with D hard to call. CDR3 length: 13 residues. Germline values: CDR1 MNHEY, CDR2 SMNVEV (reference sequence). Between the trimmed V and J ends, which lost 5 bases and 4 bases, there was a span of 11 bases.

This chain joins TRBV24-1 and TRBJ2-5; 10 bases fit TRBD1. J gave up 5 bases and V 0 bases, and 5 bases lay outside the gene matches. The germline V gene has CDR1 KGHDR and CDR2 SFDVKD. This CDR3 region has 16 residues. CDR3 sequence: CATSDLRRGQGETQYF. The CDR3 DNA is TGTGCCACCAGTGATTTGCGGAGGGGACAGGGGGAGACCCAGTACTTC.

The chain joins TRBV21-1 to TRBJ2-7; the table names TRBD1, a call not compared with the DNA. TRBV21-1 is labeled a pseudogene. The length of the CDR3 is 15 residues. CDR3 loop: CARHREQPLPREQYF. CDR3 in DNA: TGTGCCAGACACAGGGAGCAACCCCTACCTCGCGAGCAGTACTTC.

The chain has TRBV9 and TRBJ2-1; the D gene is possibly TRBD2 (5 bases). Trimming took 0 bases from V and 8 from J, leaving 12 bases between them. The CDR3 spans 14 residues. Germline lookup yields CDR1 SGDLS and CDR2 YYNGEE. The CDR3 sequence is CASSVVPAGDEQFF. The CDR3 nucleotides are TGTGCCAGCAGCGTAGTCCCGGCGGGCGATGAGCAGTTCTTC.

This sequence joins TRBV19 and TRBJ1-1; perhaps TRBD1 as D (5 bases). The CDR3 is 15 amino acids. Germline V gene sequence: CDR1 LNHDA, CDR2 SQIVND (reference sequence). The germline V and J ends were trimmed by 3 bases and 5 bases, with 16 bases remaining between them. CDR3 DNA: TGTGCCAGTAGTATTCGACAGTCGAATCCGACTGAAGCTTTCTTT. This encodes CASSIRQSNPTEAFF.